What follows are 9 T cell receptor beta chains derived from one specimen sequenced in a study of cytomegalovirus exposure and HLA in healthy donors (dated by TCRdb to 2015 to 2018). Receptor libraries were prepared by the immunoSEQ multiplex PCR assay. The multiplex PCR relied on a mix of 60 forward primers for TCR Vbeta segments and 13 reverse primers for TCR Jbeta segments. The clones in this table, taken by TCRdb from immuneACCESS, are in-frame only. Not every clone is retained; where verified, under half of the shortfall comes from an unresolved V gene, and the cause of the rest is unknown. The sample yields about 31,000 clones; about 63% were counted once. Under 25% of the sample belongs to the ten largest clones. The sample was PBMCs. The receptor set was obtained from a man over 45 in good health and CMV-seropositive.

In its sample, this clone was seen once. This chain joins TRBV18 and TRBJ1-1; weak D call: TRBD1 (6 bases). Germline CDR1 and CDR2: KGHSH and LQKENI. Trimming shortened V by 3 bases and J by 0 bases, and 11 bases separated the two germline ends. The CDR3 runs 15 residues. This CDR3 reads CASSPQGTLNTEAFF. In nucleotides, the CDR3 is TGTGCCAGCTCACCGCAAGGGACACTGAACACTGAAGCTTTCTTT.

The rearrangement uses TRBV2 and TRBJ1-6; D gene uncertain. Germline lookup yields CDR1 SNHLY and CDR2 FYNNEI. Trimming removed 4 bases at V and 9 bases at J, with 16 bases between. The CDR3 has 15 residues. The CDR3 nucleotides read TGTGCCAGCAGTGGTGTTCGGGTTTCGGGTTCACCCCTCCACTTT. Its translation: CASSGVRVSGSPLHF.

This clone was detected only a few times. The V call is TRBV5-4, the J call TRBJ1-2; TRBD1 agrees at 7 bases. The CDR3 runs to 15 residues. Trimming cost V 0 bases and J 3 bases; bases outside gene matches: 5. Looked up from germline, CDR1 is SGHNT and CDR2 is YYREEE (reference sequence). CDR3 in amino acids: CASSLGTGLDYGYTF. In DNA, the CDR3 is TGTGCCAGCAGCTTGGGGACAGGTTTGGACTATGGCTACACCTTC. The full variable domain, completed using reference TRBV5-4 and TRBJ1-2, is ETGVTQSPTHLIKTRGQQVTLRCSSQSGHNTVSWYQQALGQGPQFIFQYYREEENGRGNFPPRFSGLQFPNYSSELNVNALELDDSALYLCASSLGTGLDYGYTFGSGTRLTVV.

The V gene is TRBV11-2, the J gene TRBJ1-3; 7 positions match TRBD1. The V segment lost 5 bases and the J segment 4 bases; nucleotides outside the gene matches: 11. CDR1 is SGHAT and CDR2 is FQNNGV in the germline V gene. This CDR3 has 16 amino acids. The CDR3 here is CASSPAYRQGGNTIYF. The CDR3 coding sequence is TGTGCCAGCAGCCCTGCCTACCGACAGGGAGGAAACACCATATATTTT.

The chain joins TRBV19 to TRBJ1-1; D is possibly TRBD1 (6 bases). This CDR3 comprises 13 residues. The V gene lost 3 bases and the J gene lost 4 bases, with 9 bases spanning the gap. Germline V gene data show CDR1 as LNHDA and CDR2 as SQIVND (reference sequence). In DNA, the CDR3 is TGTGCCAGTAGTATCAACAGGGCCACTGAAGCTTTCTTT. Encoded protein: CASSINRATEAFF.

CDR3 in amino acids: CASSQLAGPNEQFF. CDR3 in DNA: TGTGCCAGCAGCCAACTAGCGGGACCCAATGAGCAGTTCTTC. The genes are TRBV14 and TRBJ2-1; 9 positions match TRBD2. V shed 2 bases, J shed 6 bases, and the junction held 2 bases outside the gene matches. CDR3 length: 14 amino acids. Germline V CDR1 and CDR2: SGHDN, FVKESK. Full variable domain (outside the CDR3, taken from reference TRBV14 and TRBJ2-1): EAGVTQFPSHSVIEKGQTVTLRCDPISGHDNLYWYRRVMGKEIKFLLHFVKESKQDESGMPNNRFLAERTGGTYSTLKVQPAELEDSGVYFCASSQLAGPNEQFFGPGTRLTVL.

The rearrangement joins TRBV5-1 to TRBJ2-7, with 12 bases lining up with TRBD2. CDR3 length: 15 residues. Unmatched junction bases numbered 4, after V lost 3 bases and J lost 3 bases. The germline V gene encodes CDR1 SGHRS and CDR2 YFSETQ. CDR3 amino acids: CASSWVTSGSYEQYF. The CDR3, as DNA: TGCGCCAGCAGCTGGGTGACTAGCGGGAGCTACGAGCAGTACTTC.

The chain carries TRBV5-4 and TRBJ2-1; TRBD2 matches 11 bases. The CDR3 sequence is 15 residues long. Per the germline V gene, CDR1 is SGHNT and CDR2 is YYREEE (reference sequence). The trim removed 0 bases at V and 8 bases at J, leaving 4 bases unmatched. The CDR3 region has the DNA TGTGCCAGCAGCTTGGTGCTAGCGGGAGGCGATGAGCAGTTCTTC. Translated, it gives CASSLVLAGGDEQFF.

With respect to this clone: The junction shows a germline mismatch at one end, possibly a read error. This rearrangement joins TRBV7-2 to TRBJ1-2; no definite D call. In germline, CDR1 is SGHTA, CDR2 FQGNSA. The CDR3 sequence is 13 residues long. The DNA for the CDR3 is TGTGCCAGCAGCTTAGCGGCGGGCTATGGTTACACCTTC. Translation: CASSLAAGYGYTF.